A single sample gave rise to the 27 T cell receptor beta chains below, sequenced in a study of blood T cell repertoires in COVID-19. This table comes from immunoSEQ multiplex PCR, and its TCRdb copy is limited to in-frame clones, with some not included. Here the sample spans 110,000 or so clones, about 85% being singletons. Sequences were obtained from peripheral blood. The receptors here all came from a man in his forties with acute or convalescent COVID-19.

The J gene is TRBJ1-4, the V gene TRBV5-1; 7 bases agree with TRBD1. Germline V gene sequence: CDR1 SGHRS, CDR2 YFSETQ. This CDR3 contains 15 residues. V lost 0 bases, J lost 5 bases, and 4 bases stayed unmatched. The CDR3 DNA sequence: TGCGCCAGCAGCTTGGAACAGGGGCGGAATGAAAAACTGTTTTTT. Residues: CASSLEQGRNEKLFF.

The CDR3, as DNA: TGTGCCAGTAGACCGACCGACTATTCCTACGAGCAGTACTTC. Protein product: CASRPTDYSYEQYF. The rearrangement joins TRBV19 to TRBJ2-7; tentatively, D is TRBD2 (5 bases). Trimming left V 6 bases short and J 1 base short, with 13 bases between. CDR1 and CDR2 (germline): LNHDA, SQIVND (reference sequence). The CDR3 extends over 14 amino acids. Filled out from reference TRBV19 and TRBJ2-7, the complete variable domain reads DGGITQSPKYLFRKEGQNVTLSCEQNLNHDAMYWYRQDPGQGLRLIYYSQIVNDFQKGDIAEGYSVSREKKESFPLTVTSAQKNPTAFYLCASRPTDYSYEQYFGPGTRLTVT.

V and J are TRBV4-3 and TRBJ2-4; a possible D gene is TRBD2 (6 bases). Trimming pared 4 bases from V and 0 bases from J, leaving 13 bases between. This CDR3 region has 16 residues. Per germline, CDR1 LGHNA and CDR2 YSLEER. The CDR3 is CASSPLGGVAKNIQYF. In DNA form, the CDR3 reads TGCGCCAGCAGCCCCTTGGGCGGGGTAGCCAAAAACATTCAGTACTTC.

The CDR3 spells CASMGGPHEQFF. CDR3 nucleotides: TGTGCCAGCATGGGAGGGCCCCATGAGCAGTTCTTC. The rearrangement uses TRBV27 and TRBJ2-1, with 7 bases matching TRBD2. The junction had 5 bases not matched to a gene; V was cut back by 7 bases and J by 8 bases. CDR3 length: 12 residues. Per germline, CDR1 MNHEY and CDR2 SMNVEV (reference sequence).

V gene TRBV4-2 combines with J gene TRBJ1-1; perhaps TRBD1 as D (5 bases). The CDR3 loop spans 14 amino acids. Looked up from germline, CDR1 is LGHNA and CDR2 is YNFKEQ. Trimming removed 6 bases from V and 6 bases from J, with 17 bases in between. CDR3: CASRRGTGRAEAFF. CDR3 bases: TGTGCCAGCAGACGCGGGACCGGGAGGGCTGAAGCTTTCTTT.

The sample holds a few counts of this clone. The chain is built from TRBV7-3 and TRBJ2-2; 7 bases fit TRBD2. V shed 5 bases and J 1 base; nucleotides not matched to a gene: 4. The CDR3 length is 15 residues. Germline CDR1 reads SGHTA; CDR2 reads FQGTGA. This chain's CDR3 is CASSPWEGNTGELFF. The CDR3 coding sequence is TGTGCCAGCAGCCCCTGGGAGGGGAACACCGGGGAGCTGTTTTTT.

CDR3 amino acids: CASSYPPSYEQYF. CDR3 nucleotides: TGTGCCAGCAGTTACCCCCCATCCTACGAGCAGTACTTC. J is TRBJ2-7 and V is TRBV6-6; D not certain. Germline V gives CDR1 MNHNY, CDR2 SVGAGI (reference sequence). CDR3 size: 13 residues. Trimming took 2 bases from V and 1 from J, leaving 6 bases between them.

A single count supports this clone. The rearrangement joins TRBV9 to TRBJ2-5; the match to TRBD1 covers 10 bases. This CDR3 contains 14 residues. V lost 3 bases to trimming and J lost 4 bases; unmatched junction nucleotides: 3. Per germline, CDR1 SGDLS and CDR2 YYNGEE. The CDR3 here is CASSDRTGGETQYF. The CDR3 nucleotides read TGTGCCAGCAGCGATCGGACAGGGGGAGAGACCCAGTACTTC.

This clone was observed a handful of times. V and J are TRBV5-1 and TRBJ2-1; the match to TRBD1 covers 9 bases. Per the germline V gene, CDR1 is SGHRS and CDR2 is YFSETQ. The CDR3 extends over 16 amino acids. V lost 1 base to trimming and J lost 6 bases; unmatched junction nucleotides: 8. The CDR3 region has the DNA TGCGCCAGCAGCTTGTACTTCGGGACAGGGAGCAATGAGCAGTTCTTC. As protein: CASSLYFGTGSNEQFF.

The CDR3 here is CASSLVGRNSYEQYF. CDR3 bases: TGTGCCAGCAGCTTGGTGGGCAGGAACTCCTACGAGCAGTACTTC. This rearrangement joins TRBV5-5 to TRBJ2-7; no clear D. CDR3 length: 15 residues. Trimming cost V 0 bases and J 0 bases, with 10 bases left between them. From germline, CDR1 is SGHKS and CDR2 YYEKEE (reference sequence).

The V call is TRBV7-2, the J call TRBJ2-3; the D gene is possibly TRBD2 (5 bases). V lost 4 bases and J 2 bases, leaving 7 bases between the germline ends. The CDR3 extends over 13 amino acids. Germline CDR1 is SGHTA and CDR2 is FQGNSA. CDR3 bases: TGTGCCAGCAGCTGGAGGAACACAGATACGCAGTATTTT. The encoded protein is CASSWRNTDTQYF.

J is TRBJ1-5 and V is TRBV19; 7 nucleotides line up with TRBD1. Trimming cost V 8 bases and J 3 bases; bases outside gene matches: 4. The CDR3 is made up of 13 amino acids. Germline V gives CDR1 LNHDA, CDR2 SQIVND (reference sequence). CDR3 DNA: TGTGCCAGTTCCGGGACAGCCAATCAGCCCCAGCATTTT. As protein: CASSGTANQPQHF.

This clone was recorded once. The chain employs TRBV7-6 and TRBJ2-5; the match to TRBD2 covers 13 bases. The CDR3 extends over 17 amino acids. The ends lost 2 bases at V and 1 base at J; junction bases unmatched: 4. Looked up from germline, CDR1 is SGHVS and CDR2 is FNYEAQ. The CDR3 loop is CASSLTSGGVIQETQYF. The CDR3 DNA sequence: TGTGCCAGCAGCTTAACTAGCGGGGGGGTTATCCAAGAGACCCAGTACTTC.

The chain combines TRBV7-8 with TRBJ2-7; D might be TRBD2 (7 bases). The germline V gene has CDR1 SGHVS and CDR2 FQNEAQ. The germline V and J ends were trimmed by 4 bases and 2 bases, with 27 bases remaining between them. CDR3 length: 19 residues. The CDR3 DNA is TGTGCCAGCAGCTGGCGGGGCGGCGGGGGCTCCCTCACGACCTACGAGCAGTACTTC. Translated: CASSWRGGGGSLTTYEQYF.

V and J are TRBV19 and TRBJ1-1; a possible D gene is TRBD1 (6 bases). The CDR3 has 14 amino acids. With 6 bases removed from V and 1 base from J, the gap between germline ends came to 12 bases. Germline V gives CDR1 LNHDA, CDR2 SQIVND (reference sequence). This CDR3 reads CASSRQGGNTEAFF. CDR3 nucleotide sequence: TGTGCCAGTAGCCGTCAAGGGGGGAACACTGAAGCTTTCTTT.

The rearrangement links TRBV7-2 to TRBJ2-2; 11 bases are shared with TRBD2. Per germline, CDR1 SGHTA and CDR2 FQGNSA. After removal of 7 bases from V and 0 bases from J, the junction contained 7 bases not matched to a gene. The CDR3 extends over 17 amino acids. CDR3 amino acids: CASKRLAGGSNTGELFF. The CDR3 region has the DNA TGTGCCAGCAAAAGGCTAGCGGGGGGATCGAACACCGGGGAGCTGTTTTTT.

This sequence joins TRBV5-6 and TRBJ2-7, with D possibly TRBD1 on 5 matching bases. V gave up 4 bases and J gave up 4 bases, with 6 bases separating them. CDR3 length equals 11 residues. Germline V gives CDR1 SGHDT, CDR2 YYEEEE. The CDR3 sequence is CASSKGYEQYF. DNA of the CDR3: TGTGCCAGCAGCAAGGGGTACGAGCAGTACTTC.

The chain couples TRBV7-9 to TRBJ1-3; 10 nucleotides agree with TRBD1. The CDR3 has 16 amino acids. With V trimmed by 2 bases and J by 9 bases, 10 bases remained unmatched. Germline CDR1 reads SEHNR; CDR2 reads FQNEAQ (reference sequence). CDR3 bases: TGTGCCAGCAGCTTACCCCCGGGACAGGGGAGAGGCACCATATATTTT. This sequence encodes CASSLPPGQGRGTIYF.

The chain joins TRBV4-2 to TRBJ2-7, with D perhaps matching TRBD2 (7 bases). CDR1 is LGHNA and CDR2 is YNFKEQ in the germline V gene. This CDR3 contains 15 residues. Trimming left V 1 base short and J 0 bases short, with 10 bases between. The CDR3 nucleotides are TGTGCCAGCAGCCAAGCGGGGGGCCGCTCCTACGAGCAGTACTTC. Amino acid sequence: CASSQAGGRSYEQYF.

The CDR3: CASSVALAAYEQYF. CDR3 sequence (DNA): TGTGCCAGCAGCGTAGCCCTAGCGGCCTACGAGCAGTACTTC. The gene calls are TRBV9 and TRBJ2-7; 7 bases are a match to TRBD2. V lost 0 bases to trimming and J lost 2 bases; unmatched junction nucleotides: 2. Per the germline V gene, CDR1 is SGDLS and CDR2 is YYNGEE. The CDR3 totals 14 residues.

The chain uses TRBV11-1 and TRBJ1-1, with D perhaps TRBD1 (6 bases). The germline CDR1 and CDR2 sequences are SGHAT and FQDESV (reference sequence). V shed 4 bases and J shed 2 bases, with 11 bases lying between them. There are 14 residues in the CDR3. The CDR3: CASSSRTVNTEAFF. The CDR3 DNA is TGTGCCAGCAGCTCCCGGACAGTAAACACTGAAGCTTTCTTT. The entire variable domain, with the rest obtained from reference TRBV11-1 and TRBJ1-1, is as follows: EAEVAQSPRYKITEKSQAVAFWCDPISGHATLYWYRQILGQGPELLVQFQDESVVDDSQLPKDRFSAERLKGVDSTLKIQPAELGDSAMYLCASSSRTVNTEAFFGQGTRLTVV.

The chain joins TRBV6-4 to TRBJ2-1; perhaps TRBD2 as D (5 bases). The CDR3 sequence is 15 residues long. The germline V gene encodes CDR1 MRHNA and CDR2 SNTAGT. Trimming left V 3 bases short and J 6 bases short, with 15 bases between. CDR3 DNA: TGTGCCAGCAGTGAAGCCTCGGGGAGCGGCAATGAGCAGTTCTTC. This sequence encodes CASSEASGSGNEQFF.

V gene TRBV18 combines with J gene TRBJ2-3; TRBD1 matches 8 bases. The CDR3 sequence is 15 residues long. The germline V gene encodes CDR1 KGHSH and CDR2 LQKENI. The ends lost 5 bases at V and 6 bases at J; junction bases unmatched: 10. The DNA of the CDR3 is TGTGCCAGCTCAGGGGACAGGACGGGGTTGGATACGCAGTATTTT. It encodes CASSGDRTGLDTQYF.

The chain has TRBV2 and TRBJ1-2; TRBD1 aligns across 9 bases. The CDR3 is 16 residues long. Trimming removed 8 bases from V and 1 base from J; junction bases left unmatched: 11. Germline CDR1 and CDR2: SNHLY and FYNNEI. The CDR3 nucleotides are TGTGCCAGCGGGTTACGGACAGGGGCTATTAACTATGGCTACACCTTC. This gives the protein CASGLRTGAINYGYTF.

In DNA, the CDR3 is TGTGCCATCAGTGAGTACGGTAGCTCCTACGAGCAGTACTTC. As protein: CAISEYGSSYEQYF. The chain is built from TRBV10-3 and TRBJ2-7; D is undetermined. There are 14 residues in the CDR3. The germline V gene encodes CDR1 ENHRY and CDR2 SYGVKD. Trimming took off 1 base at V and 0 bases at J, with 7 bases between the two ends.

This clone showed up just once. The chain is built from TRBV14 and TRBJ1-2; no definite D call. This CDR3 region has 13 residues. CDR1 is SGHDN, CDR2 FVKESK, per germline. V was clipped by 3 bases and J by 4 bases, with 9 bases between them. The CDR3 nucleotides read TGTGCCAGCAGCCATGGGCAGTTCTATGGCTACACCTTC. Translating gives CASSHGQFYGYTF.

The gene calls are TRBV30 and TRBJ2-2; 8 bases agree with TRBD2. Trimming removed 5 bases from V and 2 bases from J; junction bases left unmatched: 4. The length of the CDR3 is 14 residues. Germline V gives CDR1 GTSNPN, CDR2 SVGIG (reference sequence). The CDR3 DNA follows: TGTGCCTGGCAAGCGGGGGTCAACACCGGGGAGCTGTTTTTT. It translates to CAWQAGVNTGELFF.